This T cell receptor (beta chain) came from a study of T-cell reconstitution after alpha-beta-depleted transplantation in children. Molecular barcoding with unique molecular identifiers was used for the TCRbeta library. TCRdb recomputed calls from the PCR reads with MiXCR, one row per CDR3 protein. The table records 250,000 to 350,000 distinct CDR3 sequences, about 10% of them present only once. The CDR3 length is 13 residues. Germline values: CDR1 DFQATT, CDR2 SNEGSKA (reference sequence). After removal of 8 bases from V and 3 bases from J, the junction contained 6 bases not matched to a gene. This TCR came from a human donor who donated a stem cell graft to a child with SCID. The specimen was PBMCs from the stem cell graft donor, collected from the stem cell graft. V and J are TRBV20-1 and TRBJ2-3, with 9 bases lining up with TRBD2. CDR3 DNA: TGCAGTACCACTGGACTAGCGACAGATACGCAGTATTTT. Translation gives CSTTGLATDTQYF.